The next 25 T cell receptor beta chains were all read from a single sample in a study of shared clonotypes between healthy human individuals. Only CD45RO-negative cells positively selected for CCR7 counted as naive CD8 cells, so terminally differentiated effector memory CD45RA+ cells were excluded. Method: immunoSEQ multiplex PCR; TCRdb's copy keeps in-frame clones and lacks some. The table includes some 2,100,000 clones, about 92% detected once. The sample was naive CD8+ T cells from PBMCs. The receptors here all came from a man between 18 and 35 years old in good health. Some clones in this sample may be carry-over from other donors' samples.

V and J are TRBV4-3 and TRBJ1-2; D is ambiguous. CDR1 LGHNA and CDR2 YSLEER come from the germline V gene. The CDR3 totals 17 residues. V lost 0 bases, J lost 4 bases, and 18 bases lay in between. The CDR3 DNA sequence: TGCGCCAGCAGCCAAGAAGACGCTGCAGGAGGCAGCTATGGCTACACCTTC. It codes for CASSQEDAAGGSYGYTF.

Concerning this clone: Other nucleotide sequences from this sample produce the same CDR3. This chain links TRBV7-9 with TRBJ2-2; D is undetermined. Germline V gives CDR1 SEHNR, CDR2 FQNEAQ (reference sequence). V was shortened by 1 base and J by 2 bases, with 2 bases between the two germline ends. The CDR3 spans 13 residues. CDR3 DNA sequence: TGTGCCAGCAGCTTAGAAAACACCGGGGAGCTGTTTTTT. Its protein is CASSLENTGELFF.

The V gene is TRBV28, the J gene TRBJ2-7; 14 nucleotides align to TRBD2. The CDR3 is 17 residues long. Unmatched junction bases numbered 10, after V lost 5 bases and J lost 4 bases. Germline V gene data show CDR1 as MDHEN and CDR2 as SYDVKM. CDR3 coding DNA: TGTGCCAGCAGTCTCCCGCACCGACTAGCGGGAGGGTACGAGCAGTACTTC. Its translation is CASSLPHRLAGGYEQYF.

To note about this clone: At the DNA level, this CDR3 is encoded by other sequences in the same sample as well. The chain combines TRBV9 with TRBJ2-7, with D perhaps TRBD1 (6 bases). Germline values: CDR1 SGDLS, CDR2 YYNGEE. The CDR3 length is 14 residues. Trimming cost V 1 base and J 0 bases, with 8 bases left between them. CDR3 loop: CASSVKDSSYEQYF. CDR3 nucleotides: TGTGCCAGCAGCGTAAAGGACAGCTCCTACGAGCAGTACTTC.

The rearrangement links TRBV5-1 to TRBJ2-2; a weak D match, TRBD1 (6 bases). Germline V gene sequence: CDR1 SGHRS, CDR2 YFSETQ. This CDR3 contains 14 residues. Trimming removed 5 bases at V and 0 bases at J, with 8 bases between. The chain's CDR3 is CASRDRANTGELFF. The CDR3 DNA follows: TGCGCCAGCAGGGACAGAGCGAACACCGGGGAGCTGTTTTTT.

This chain joins TRBV4-2 and TRBJ1-2; 7 bases align to TRBD1. V gave up 0 bases and J gave up 8 bases; unmatched junction bases: 9. This CDR3 has 15 amino acids. The germline V gene has CDR1 LGHNA and CDR2 YNFKEQ. The CDR3 protein is CASSQDTGTGVGYTF. The CDR3 DNA sequence: TGTGCCAGCAGCCAAGATACTGGAACAGGGGTGGGCTACACCTTC.

This clone is a singleton in its sample. The V call is TRBV27, the J call TRBJ2-5; D ambiguous. The germline CDR1 and CDR2 sequences are MNHEY and SMNVEV (reference sequence). V gave up 4 bases and J gave up 3 bases, with 12 bases separating them. The CDR3 has 14 residues. CDR3 sequence: CASSSPPIKETQYF. CDR3 DNA sequence: TGTGCCAGCAGTTCCCCTCCCATAAAAGAGACCCAGTACTTC.

The chain is built from TRBV4-3 and TRBJ2-1, with 8 positions matching TRBD1. CDR3 size: 14 residues. Germline CDR1 and CDR2: LGHNA and YSLEER. V lost 0 bases, J lost 12 bases, and 7 bases stayed unmatched. CDR3 region: CASSQDSTGQAQFF. The CDR3 DNA follows: TGCGCCAGCAGCCAAGATAGCACGGGACAGGCGCAGTTCTTC.

The chain recombines TRBV2 with TRBJ1-3; D is perhaps TRBD1 (6 bases). The CDR3 spans 16 residues. The V gene lost 5 bases and the J gene lost 0 bases, with 14 bases spanning the gap. CDR1 is SNHLY, CDR2 FYNNEI, per germline. The CDR3: CASSLNTDSSGNTIYF. The CDR3 DNA reads TGTGCCAGCAGTCTAAACACGGACAGCTCTGGAAACACCATATATTTT.

The rearrangement links TRBV4-2 to TRBJ2-3, with TRBD2 matching 8 bases. CDR3 length: 15 amino acids. Germline loops: CDR1 LGHNA, CDR2 YNFKEQ. Unmatched junction bases numbered 2, after V lost 3 bases and J lost 0 bases. The chain's CDR3 is CASSHTSGSTDTQYF. CDR3 in DNA: TGTGCCAGCAGCCATACTAGCGGTAGCACAGATACGCAGTATTTT.

The rearrangement joins TRBV6-5 to TRBJ2-7, with 11 bases that match TRBD1. Germline V gives CDR1 MNHEY, CDR2 SVGAGI. V dropped 6 bases and J dropped 6; count of bases not matched to a gene: 10. The CDR3 contains 15 residues. DNA for the CDR3: TGTGCCAGCAGACCGAGGACAGGGGGCCCACGCGAGCAGTACTTC. Translating it yields CASRPRTGGPREQYF.

On this clone itself: The sample carries other DNA sequences with the same CDR3. V and J are TRBV7-9 and TRBJ1-2; 7 bases map to TRBD1. The ends lost 1 base at V and 3 bases at J; junction bases unmatched: 2. CDR3 length: 14 amino acids. CDR1 is SEHNR, CDR2 FQNEAQ, per germline (reference sequence). In DNA form, the CDR3 reads TGTGCCAGCAGCTTAGTAGGGGGCGACTATGGCTACACCTTC. It codes for CASSLVGGDYGYTF.

The chain links TRBV4-3 to TRBJ2-1, with 11 nucleotides matching TRBD2. Germline CDR1 is LGHNA and CDR2 is YSLEER. V lost 0 bases and J lost 4; bases outside the gene matches: 5. The CDR3 is 17 amino acids. CDR3 amino acids: CASSQEGLAGGYNEQFF. The CDR3 DNA is TGCGCCAGCAGCCAAGAGGGGCTAGCGGGAGGATACAATGAGCAGTTCTTC.

In regard to this clone: This specimen includes other DNA sequences encoding the same CDR3. This rearrangement joins TRBV15 to TRBJ1-1; no firm D call. From germline, CDR1 is LNHNV and CDR2 YYDKDF (reference sequence). The germline V and J ends were trimmed by 1 base and 6 bases, with 6 bases remaining between them. The CDR3 is 12 amino acids. CDR3 protein: CATSRGTAEAFF. For the CDR3, the DNA is TGTGCCACCAGCAGAGGAACAGCTGAAGCTTTCTTT.

This clone was observed once. The sample contains more than one DNA sequence encoding this CDR3. This chain connects TRBV19 to TRBJ2-7, with D unclear. Germline V lookup: CDR1 LNHDA, CDR2 SQIVND (reference sequence). V shed 3 bases and J shed 4 bases, with 4 bases lying between them. The CDR3 is 11 amino acids. The CDR3 sequence: CASSIGYEQYF. The CDR3 DNA is TGTGCCAGTAGTATTGGATACGAGCAGTACTTC.

This sequence joins TRBV28 and TRBJ2-3, with 7 bases lining up with TRBD2. Looked up from germline, CDR1 is MDHEN and CDR2 is SYDVKM. The CDR3 loop spans 15 amino acids. Trimming took 0 bases from V and 3 from J; bases not matched to a gene: 3. CDR3 nucleotide sequence: TGTGCCAGCAGTTTATGGGGCGGGAGAACAGATACGCAGTATTTT. This encodes CASSLWGGRTDTQYF.

This clone was recorded only once. The V gene is TRBV4-1, the J gene TRBJ2-3; D is unresolved. Trimming removed 1 base from V and 4 bases from J, with 9 bases in between. The CDR3 has 14 residues. Per germline, CDR1 MGHRA and CDR2 YSYEKL. The CDR3 is CASSQGTVADTQYF. CDR3 sequence (DNA): TGCGCCAGCAGCCAAGGTACGGTGGCAGATACGCAGTATTTT.

The gene calls are TRBV10-3 and TRBJ2-7; a weak D match, TRBD1 (5 bases). V lost 0 bases and J 3 bases, leaving 12 bases between the germline ends. The CDR3 is 15 amino acids. Germline V CDR1 and CDR2: ENHRY, SYGVKD. The CDR3 DNA follows: TGTGCCATCAGTGAGTCGGGGCCGGACGACTACGAGCAGTACTTC. Residues: CAISESGPDDYEQYF.

This chain connects TRBV9 to TRBJ2-1; D is possibly TRBD2 (6 bases). Germline lookup yields CDR1 SGDLS and CDR2 YYNGEE. The length of the CDR3 is 16 residues. V was shortened by 4 bases and J by 4 bases, with 18 bases between the two germline ends. CDR3 nucleotide sequence: TGTGCCAGCAGCTCCACTCTAGCGACACTTTACAATGAGCAGTTCTTC. Amino acids: CASSSTLATLYNEQFF. Drawing the rest from reference TRBV9 and TRBJ2-1, the complete variable domain is DSGVTQTPKHLITATGQRVTLRCSPRSGDLSVYWYQQSLDQGLQFLIQYYNGEERAKGNILERFSAQQFPDLHSELNLSSLELGDSALYFCASSSTLATLYNEQFFGPGTRLTVL.

The rearrangement joins TRBV7-2 to TRBJ2-7; TRBD2 aligns across 7 bases. The V and J ends lost 6 bases and 5 bases, in that order; junction bases with no gene match: 4. The CDR3 spans 12 residues. Germline V CDR1 and CDR2: SGHTA, FQGNSA. CDR3: CASSPAGDEQYF. CDR3 in DNA: TGTGCCAGCAGTCCCGCGGGAGACGAGCAGTACTTC.

The genes are TRBV15 and TRBJ1-5, with a tentative D call TRBD1 (5 bases). This CDR3 region has 18 residues. Per germline, CDR1 LNHNV and CDR2 YYDKDF (reference sequence). Trimming pared 0 bases from V and 2 bases from J, leaving 17 bases between. The CDR3 nucleotides are TGTGCCACCAGCAGAGATCCCCCACCAGGGTCTCGCAATCAGCCCCAGCATTTT. Amino acid sequence: CATSRDPPPGSRNQPQHF.

CDR3 DNA sequence: TGTGCCAGCCGACCAGGGACGGTCTCCTACGAGCAGTACTTC. It is translated as CASRPGTVSYEQYF. The chain combines TRBV28 with TRBJ2-7; D is tentatively TRBD1 or TRBD2 (5 bases each). This CDR3 has 14 amino acids. CDR1 and CDR2 from the germline V gene are MDHEN and SYDVKM. V was shortened by 8 bases and J by 0 bases, with 14 bases between the two germline ends.

As DNA, the CDR3 is TGTGCCTCACTCGGCGGAGGCCTGAATGAGCAGTTCTTC. Protein: CASLGGGLNEQFF. The V and J genes are TRBV6-1 and TRBJ2-1; D is perhaps TRBD2 (5 bases). The CDR3 covers 13 residues. Looked up from germline, CDR1 is MNHNS and CDR2 is SASEGT. Trimming shortened V by 11 bases and J by 7 bases, and 18 bases separated the two germline ends.

V is TRBV10-1 and J is TRBJ2-5, with 7 bases that match TRBD2. CDR3 length equals 13 residues. V was clipped by 6 bases and J by 1 base; unmatched bases: 2. Germline CDR1 reads WNHNN; CDR2 reads SYGVQD (reference sequence). The CDR3 coding sequence is TGCGCCAGCAGGGCTAGCGGCCAAGAGACCCAGTACTTC. It yields the protein CASRASGQETQYF.

Details on this clone: The sample holds other DNA sequences that translate to the same CDR3. The V and J genes are TRBV7-9 and TRBJ2-5; 13 bases fit TRBD2. V lost 5 bases, J lost 4 bases, and 4 bases stayed unmatched. The CDR3 consists of 15 residues. Germline V lookup: CDR1 SEHNR, CDR2 FQNEAQ (reference sequence). DNA for the CDR3: TGTGCCAGCAGCCGAGGACTAGCGGGAGTAGAGACCCAGTACTTC. The encoded protein is CASSRGLAGVETQYF.